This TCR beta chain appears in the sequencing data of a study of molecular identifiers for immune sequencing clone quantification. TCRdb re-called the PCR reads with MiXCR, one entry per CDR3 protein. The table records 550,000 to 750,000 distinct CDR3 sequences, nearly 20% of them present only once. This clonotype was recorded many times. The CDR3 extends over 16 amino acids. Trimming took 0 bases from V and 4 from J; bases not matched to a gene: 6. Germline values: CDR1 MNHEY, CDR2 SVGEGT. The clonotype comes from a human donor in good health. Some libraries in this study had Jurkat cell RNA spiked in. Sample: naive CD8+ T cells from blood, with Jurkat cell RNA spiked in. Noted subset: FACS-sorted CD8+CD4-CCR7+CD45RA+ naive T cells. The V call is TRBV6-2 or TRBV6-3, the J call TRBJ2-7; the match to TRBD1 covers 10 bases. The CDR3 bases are TGTGCCAGCAGTTACTCCGCGGACAGGGGGATGTACGAGCAGTACTTC. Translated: CASSYSADRGMYEQYF.